Listed below are T cell receptor beta chains from one sample, sequenced in a study of T cells in Graves' hyperthyroidism and ophthalmopathy. TCRdb independently ran MiXCR on the multiplex PCR reads; one entry per CDR3 protein. The sample contains 800,000 or so distinct CDR3 sequences, 38% of which appear only once. Sequencing input: blood. Every receptor here comes from a man between 18 and 35 years old with Graves' hyperthyroidism. Both conserved end residues are trimmed from each CDR3.

V gene: TRBV14
CDR3 protein: ASSQRTPGNEKLF

V gene: TRBV29-1
CDR3 protein: SVGGGGVVGYT

V gene: TRBV7-9
CDR3 protein: ASSPGAAGNTEAF

V gene: TRBV29-1
CDR3 protein: SVQESYGYT

V gene: TRBV6-6
CDR3 protein: ASSHGSEAF

V gene: TRBV15
CDR3 protein: ATSGQGGYEQY

V gene: TRBV29-1
CDR3 protein: SVVSGNTGTNEKLF

V gene: TRBV7-9
CDR3 protein: ASSHDRLGTYEQY

V gene: TRBV20-1
CDR3 protein: SALRVAGVLSGETQY

V gene: TRBV29-1
CDR3 protein: SVILDSTYEQY

V gene: TRBV20-1
CDR3 protein: SATKGGIYEQY

V gene: TRBV7-2
CDR3 protein: ASSPTRSSNQPQH

V gene: TRBV29-1
CDR3 protein: SSGQGHYT

V gene: TRBV7-9
CDR3 protein: ASATVPNYGYT

V gene: TRBV20-1
CDR3 protein: SAREGNRGTFEQY

V gene: TRBV6-1
CDR3 protein: ASDGEISYEQY

V gene: TRBV15
CDR3 protein: ATSSPPTANYGYT

V gene: TRBV6-5
CDR3 protein: ASSYGTSGNTIY

V gene: TRBV7-8
CDR3 protein: ASSFSGGTDTQY

V gene: TRBV6-6
CDR3 protein: ASSSHKVSYEQY

V gene: TRBV20-1
CDR3 protein: SADRAGGDQPQH

V gene: TRBV14
CDR3 protein: ASSHEAAYEQY

V gene: TRBV9
CDR3 protein: ASSATDGNQPQH

V gene: TRBV7-8
CDR3 protein: ASFGGLAQETRY

V gene: TRBV7-2
CDR3 protein: ASSYGYVPYEQY

V gene: TRBV4-3
CDR3 protein: ASSQEEGHQPQH

V gene: TRBV29-1
CDR3 protein: SVEEAGLLAF

V gene: TRBV2
CDR3 protein: ASIGSGTVEKLF